Below, 23 T cell receptor beta chains from the same sample are listed, as sequenced in a study of naive and memory T cell subsets. Two oligonucleotides, mixed equimolar, formed the beta constant-region primer covering TRBC1 and TRBC2. Via MiXCR, TCRdb re-called the UMI-ligation and nested PCR reads, giving one row per CDR3 protein. The sample lists under 150,000 distinct CDR3 sequences, over 15% seen once, with 0.14% to 0.15% in the top ten. The sample consisted of naive CD4+ T cells from blood. These receptors were collected from a human donor in good health.

This clonotype was seen only a few times. This rearrangement joins TRBV9 to TRBJ2-5, with a possible D match to TRBD1 (6 bases). The CDR3 runs to 15 residues. Trimming cost V 4 bases and J 3 bases, with 16 bases left between them. Germline V lookup: CDR1 SGDLS, CDR2 YYNGEE. CDR3 nucleotide sequence: TGTGCCAGCAGCACGGACAGAGGCTGGGAAGAGACCCAGTACTTC. Translating gives CASSTDRGWEETQYF.

The rearrangement links TRBV28 to TRBJ2-1, with 8 bases matching TRBD1. V lost 5 bases and J lost 3; bases outside the gene matches: 6. From germline, CDR1 is MDHEN and CDR2 SYDVKM. The CDR3 contains 15 residues. The CDR3 protein is CASSERTGNYNEQFF. For the CDR3, the DNA is TGTGCCAGCAGTGAACGGACAGGGAACTACAATGAGCAGTTCTTC.

The chain joins TRBV18 to TRBJ2-7; D is unclear. Germline CDR1 KGHSH, CDR2 LQKENI. Trimming left V 3 bases short and J 2 bases short, with 11 bases between. The CDR3 is 14 residues long. The CDR3 bases are TGTGCCAGCTCACCTCCGGGCGGTGCCTACGAGCAGTACTTC. Its translation: CASSPPGGAYEQYF.

This clonotype was seen many times. This rearrangement joins TRBV20-1 to TRBJ2-3; D perhaps matches TRBD2 (6 bases). The germline gives CDR1 DFQATT, CDR2 SNEGSKA (reference sequence). This CDR3 has 13 amino acids. Deletions cut 5 bases from V and 4 bases from J, with 13 bases between. CDR3 region: CSAAGGNADTQYF. As DNA, the CDR3 is TGCAGTGCTGCTGGCGGGAATGCAGATACGCAGTATTTT.

This clonotype was counted a few times. The chain is built from TRBV5-1 and TRBJ2-1; maybe TRBD1 (5 bases). The CDR3 runs to 14 residues. V was clipped by 0 bases and J by 3 bases, with 7 bases between them. Germline CDR1 reads SGHRS; CDR2 reads YFSETQ. The CDR3 region is CASSLGQGYNEQFF. CDR3 nucleotides: TGCGCCAGCAGCTTGGGGCAGGGCTACAATGAGCAGTTCTTC.

At least ten counts were recorded for this clonotype. The gene calls are TRBV12-3 or TRBV12-4 and TRBJ2-5; no clear D gene. V lost 1 base and J 2 bases, leaving 5 bases between the germline ends. The CDR3 is 13 residues long. The CDR3 sequence: CASSLDTQETQYF. CDR3 sequence (DNA): TGTGCCAGCAGTTTAGACACACAAGAGACCCAGTACTTC.

The gene calls are TRBV5-1 and TRBJ2-7, with TRBD2 matching 8 bases. The germline gives CDR1 SGHRS, CDR2 YFSETQ. CDR3 length: 17 amino acids. V trimming: 4 bases; J trimming: 2 bases; junction bases outside the gene matches: 14. The CDR3 coding sequence is TGCGCCAGCAGCCCCCACCTGTGGCGGGGGGAAACCTACGAGCAGTACTTC. Residues: CASSPHLWRGETYEQYF.

In this sample, this clonotype turned up a few times. The chain employs TRBV6-1 and TRBJ1-2; 10 bases line up with TRBD1. The J segment lost 4 bases and the V segment lost 6 bases, leaving 8 bases of the junction unmatched. Germline V CDR1 and CDR2: MNHNS, SASEGT. CDR3 size: 15 residues. The CDR3 sequence is CASSGDRGRVYGYTF. The CDR3, as DNA: TGTGCCAGCAGCGGAGACAGGGGGCGCGTCTATGGCTACACCTTC.

The chain has TRBV20-1 and TRBJ1-6, with a possible D match to TRBD1 (5 bases). This CDR3 has 17 amino acids. Between the trimmed V and J ends, which lost 0 bases and 10 bases, there was a span of 22 bases. Per germline, CDR1 DFQATT and CDR2 SNEGSKA (reference sequence). CDR3 sequence reads: CSARDPQGIPNGSPLHF. The CDR3 DNA reads TGCAGTGCTAGAGATCCGCAGGGTATCCCAAATGGGTCACCCCTCCACTTT.

The table lists this clonotype with a few counts. This chain connects TRBV20-1 to TRBJ1-5, with D perhaps matching TRBD1 (5 bases). The CDR3 contains 15 residues. Trimming took off 2 bases at V and 4 bases at J, with 15 bases between the two ends. CDR1 and CDR2 from the germline V gene are DFQATT and SNEGSKA (reference sequence). The CDR3 protein is CSARHQGNGNQPQHF. The CDR3 coding sequence is TGCAGTGCTAGACATCAGGGCAATGGGAATCAGCCCCAGCATTTT.

This clonotype was counted only a few times. J is TRBJ2-1 and V is TRBV15, with D unclear. CDR1 is LNHNV and CDR2 is YYDKDF in the germline V gene (reference sequence). V lost 1 base and J 5 bases, leaving 18 bases between the germline ends. The CDR3 spans 17 residues. The CDR3, as DNA: TGTGCCACCAGCAGAGGCTGGGCGTTCGGGCTCAACAATGAGCAGTTCTTC. This gives the protein CATSRGWAFGLNNEQFF.

The table lists this clonotype with a few counts. The chain recombines TRBV11-1 with TRBJ2-5, with 8 nucleotides matching TRBD1. The trim removed 5 bases at V and 2 bases at J, leaving 4 bases unmatched. This CDR3 spans 14 amino acids. From germline, CDR1 is SGHAT and CDR2 FQDESV (reference sequence). This CDR3 reads CASSPRQGQETQYF. The CDR3 bases are TGTGCCAGCAGCCCCCGACAGGGGCAAGAGACCCAGTACTTC.

V is TRBV19 and J is TRBJ2-2; tentatively, D is TRBD2 (5 bases). This CDR3 region has 15 residues. The V end was cut by 2 bases, the J end by 2 bases, with 9 bases between. Germline CDR1 reads LNHDA; CDR2 reads SQIVND (reference sequence). The CDR3 sequence: CASSIRAANTGELFF. The CDR3 coding sequence is TGTGCCAGTAGTATACGAGCGGCCAACACCGGGGAGCTGTTTTTT.

The V call is TRBV6-5, the J call TRBJ2-5, with a weak D call TRBD2 (6 bases). V dropped 7 bases and J dropped 0 bases, with 15 bases sitting between them. This CDR3 has 15 amino acids. Germline loops: CDR1 MNHEY, CDR2 SVGAGI. The CDR3 loop reads CASTRGGGHQETQYF. In nucleotides, the CDR3 is TGTGCCAGCACCCGGGGTGGAGGGCACCAAGAGACCCAGTACTTC.

The table lists this clonotype with many counts. V gene TRBV9 combines with J gene TRBJ2-1; 13 nucleotides align to TRBD2. With 4 bases clipped from V and 0 bases from J, the junction kept 13 bases outside the gene matches. This CDR3 has 20 residues. Germline V lookup: CDR1 SGDLS, CDR2 YYNGEE. The CDR3 nucleotides read TGTGCCAGCAGCATCCAAGGGACTAGCGGGACGAGAGGCTCCTACAATGAGCAGTTCTTC. Its protein is CASSIQGTSGTRGSYNEQFF.

The chain links TRBV20-1 to TRBJ2-1, with unresolved D. CDR1 and CDR2 from the germline V gene are DFQATT and SNEGSKA (reference sequence). The CDR3 totals 16 residues. With 5 bases removed from V and 2 bases from J, the gap between germline ends came to 19 bases. The CDR3 loop is CSAVRPQKYPYNEQFF. For the CDR3, the DNA is TGCAGTGCTGTCCGACCACAAAAGTACCCCTACAATGAGCAGTTCTTC.

The chain has TRBV5-6 and TRBJ2-3; D remains ambiguous. V was clipped by 0 bases and J by 5 bases, with 7 bases between them. This CDR3 spans 13 amino acids. Germline V gene sequence: CDR1 SGHDT, CDR2 YYEEEE. CDR3 in DNA: TGTGCCAGCAGCTTGGGAGGAAAAGATACGCAGTATTTT. This codes for CASSLGGKDTQYF.

This clonotype was seen repeatedly, ten times or more. The gene calls are TRBV7-9 and TRBJ2-2, with D possibly being TRBD2 (5 bases). Trimming pared 1 base from V and 0 bases from J, leaving 18 bases between. The CDR3 sequence is 19 residues long. CDR1 is SEHNR, CDR2 FQNEAQ, per germline (reference sequence). The CDR3 is CASSLEPLRVETNTGELFF. Here the CDR3 DNA reads TGTGCCAGCAGCTTAGAACCACTGAGGGTTGAGACGAACACCGGGGAGCTGTTTTTT.

CDR3 sequence reads: CASSDPRGSTEAFF. CDR3 DNA: TGCGCCAGCAGTGATCCGCGGGGGAGCACTGAAGCTTTCTTT. The chain employs TRBV10-1 and TRBJ1-1; D is possibly TRBD1 (5 bases). CDR1 and CDR2 from the germline V gene are WNHNN and SYGVQD (reference sequence). V lost 3 bases and J 4 bases, leaving 12 bases between the germline ends. The CDR3 totals 14 residues.

This clonotype was seen only once. The rearrangement joins TRBV4-2 to TRBJ1-5; 7 bases are shared with TRBD1. The CDR3 has 17 amino acids. Germline V gene sequence: CDR1 LGHNA, CDR2 YNFKEQ. The junction had 14 bases not matched to a gene; V was cut back by 4 bases and J by 5 bases. The CDR3, as DNA: TGTGCCAGCAGCCCCTCACAGGGGCCGAGTGGCGATCAGCCCCAGCATTTT. Translated: CASSPSQGPSGDQPQHF.

This clonotype was detected a few times. J is TRBJ1-5 and V is TRBV5-1, with D possibly matching TRBD1 (6 bases). The CDR3 has 15 amino acids. Per germline, CDR1 SGHRS and CDR2 YFSETQ. The V end was cut by 0 bases, the J end by 3 bases, with 10 bases between. In nucleotides, the CDR3 is TGCGCCAGCAGCTTGGATGGGGACAACAATCAGCCCCAGCATTTT. It is translated as CASSLDGDNNQPQHF.

This clonotype appeared once. V and J are TRBV21-1 and TRBJ2-5. TRBV21-1 is assigned pseudogene status. The length of the CDR3 is 9 residues. The CDR3 spells CARVETQYF. As DNA, the CDR3 is TGTGCCAGGGTTGAGACCCAGTACTTC.

In its sample, this clonotype was seen a few times. The V and J genes are TRBV27 and TRBJ2-3, with D tentatively TRBD1 (6 bases). V lost 5 bases and J lost 5, with 17 bases in between. Per the germline V gene, CDR1 is MNHEY and CDR2 is SMNVEV (reference sequence). The CDR3 is 15 amino acids. The CDR3 bases are TGTGCCAGCAGTCCATTCCAATTACAGGGAGATACGCAGTATTTT. It is translated as CASSPFQLQGDTQYF.